This TCR beta chain came from a study of blood T cell repertoires in COVID-19. Study overall: Samples taken during acute and convalescent COVID-19 were collected in the United States, Italy and Spain. Sources were T cells, B-cell-depleted T cells, or PBMCs; the material itself was cDNA or gDNA.

In the authors' workflow: Estimation of nucleated cell counts was performed using reference gene primer amplification. The method was immunoSEQ multiplex PCR; TCRdb's version includes in-frame clones alone and lacks a portion of them. Clone size and the V and J calls come from that table; the DNA yielded D and trimming. The table includes about 23,000 clones, 86% detected once. Germline assignment: CDR1 SGHDN and CDR2 FVKESK. The CDR3 totals 14 residues. J gave up 3 bases and V 1 base, and 1 base lay outside the gene matches. Material for sequencing was peripheral blood. This sequence joins TRBV14 and TRBJ1-2; 8 bases line up with TRBD1. This TCR derives from a human donor with active COVID-19. The donor label of this sample is uncertain. CDR3 DNA sequence: TGTGCCAGCAGCCAAGTGGACAGGGACTATGGCTACACCTTC. Translating it yields CASSQVDRDYGYTF.